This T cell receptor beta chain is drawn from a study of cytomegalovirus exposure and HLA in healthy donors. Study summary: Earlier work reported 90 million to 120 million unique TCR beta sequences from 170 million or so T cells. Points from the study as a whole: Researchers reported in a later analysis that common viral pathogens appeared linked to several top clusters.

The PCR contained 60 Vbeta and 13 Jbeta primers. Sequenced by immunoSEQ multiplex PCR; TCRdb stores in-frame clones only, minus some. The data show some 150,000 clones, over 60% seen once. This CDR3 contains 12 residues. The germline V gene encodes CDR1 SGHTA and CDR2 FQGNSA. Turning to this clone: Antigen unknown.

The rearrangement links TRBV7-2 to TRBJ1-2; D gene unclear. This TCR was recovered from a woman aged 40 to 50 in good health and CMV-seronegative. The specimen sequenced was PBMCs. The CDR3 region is CARNIASYGYTF. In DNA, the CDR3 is TGTGCTAGAAATATTGCTAGCTATGGCTACACCTTC.